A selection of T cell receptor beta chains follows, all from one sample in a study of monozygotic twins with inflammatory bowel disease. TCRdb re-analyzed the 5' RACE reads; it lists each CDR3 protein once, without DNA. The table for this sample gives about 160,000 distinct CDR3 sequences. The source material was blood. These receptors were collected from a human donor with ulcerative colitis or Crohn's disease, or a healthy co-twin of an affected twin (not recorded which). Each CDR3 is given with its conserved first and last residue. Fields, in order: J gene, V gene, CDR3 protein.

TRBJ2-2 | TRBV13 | CASSTTPSGGTGELFF
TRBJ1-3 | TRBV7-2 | CASSLDAGRNTIYF
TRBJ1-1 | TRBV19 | CASSGTEAGTEAFF
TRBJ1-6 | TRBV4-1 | CASTQGGTLYYNSPLHF
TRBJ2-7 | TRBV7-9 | CASSLGEKAYEQYF
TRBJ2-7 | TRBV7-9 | CASSLDTGNSYEQYF
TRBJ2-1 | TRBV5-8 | CASSLGPPDGGSYNEQFF
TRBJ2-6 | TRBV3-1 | CASSQDPSSGANVLTF
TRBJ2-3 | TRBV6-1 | CASSGGLASDTQYF
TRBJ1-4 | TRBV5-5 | CASSLAVGSKNEKLFF
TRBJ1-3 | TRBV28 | CASSPVGSGNTIYF
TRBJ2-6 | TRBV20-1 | CSARDRLSGANVLTF
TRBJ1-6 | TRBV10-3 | CAISESGAAGPRPLHF
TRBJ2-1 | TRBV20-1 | CSSRQGEWGSYNEQFF
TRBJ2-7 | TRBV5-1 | CASSTGDRERTYEQYF
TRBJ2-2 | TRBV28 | CASSLVGAGELFF
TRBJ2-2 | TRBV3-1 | CASSSTSGGRGGELFF
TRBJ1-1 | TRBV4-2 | CASTHSIPGQTNTEAFF
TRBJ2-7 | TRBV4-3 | CASSLTQGFHEQYF
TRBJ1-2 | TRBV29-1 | CSVEYPGDGYTF
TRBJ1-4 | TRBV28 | CASKRGTGGEKLFF
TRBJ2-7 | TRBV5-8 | CASSRVGQGHTKQYF
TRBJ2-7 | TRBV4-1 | CASSRLSMDPWGEQYF
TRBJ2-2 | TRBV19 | CTSSGQGAGELFF
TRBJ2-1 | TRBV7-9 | CASSSPREASGRGYNEQFF
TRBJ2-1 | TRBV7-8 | CASSFYHEQFF
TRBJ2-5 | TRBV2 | CASQNGGQGRETQYF
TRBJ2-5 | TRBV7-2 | CASSPRGIQETQYF
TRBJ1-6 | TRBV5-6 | CASSLGRRDNSPLHF
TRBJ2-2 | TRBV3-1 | CASSQGRRTDHTGELFF
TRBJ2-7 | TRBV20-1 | CSAPVDGASSYEQYF
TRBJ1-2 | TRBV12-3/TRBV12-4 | CASSLGEGRRGYTF
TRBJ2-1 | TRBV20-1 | CSARGYNEQFF
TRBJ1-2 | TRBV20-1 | CSARDRGLGWVYTF
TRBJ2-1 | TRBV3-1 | CASSQHDGGAAYNEQFF
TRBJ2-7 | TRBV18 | CASSPSGTGTYEQYF
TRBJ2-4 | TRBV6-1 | CATILHQGRDIQYF
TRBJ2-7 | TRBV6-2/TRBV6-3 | CASTPAAGAYEQYF
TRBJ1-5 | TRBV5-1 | CASRQNPPEFGGLNQPQHF
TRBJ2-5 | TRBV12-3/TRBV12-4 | CASSRGTGKETQYF
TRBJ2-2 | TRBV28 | CASSLVGLNTGELFF
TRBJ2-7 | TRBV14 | CASSQESEGGRQYF
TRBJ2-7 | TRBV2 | CASRQDGNSYEQYF
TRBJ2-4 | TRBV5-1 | CASSLMSSDGIQYF
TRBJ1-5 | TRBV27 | CASRKTGSNQPQHF
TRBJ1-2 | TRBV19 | CASGGREDGYTF
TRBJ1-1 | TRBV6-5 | CASSRGAEAFF
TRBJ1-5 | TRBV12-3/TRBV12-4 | CASRVGGAVNQPQHF
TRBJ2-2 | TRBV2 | CASSEEQFGTGELFF
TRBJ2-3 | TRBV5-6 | CASSIGTDTQYF
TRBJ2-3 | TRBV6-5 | CASSYRGDRGLPDTQYF
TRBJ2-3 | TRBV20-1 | CSASWQGTDTQYF
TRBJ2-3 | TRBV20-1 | CSAPPAGTSTDTQYF